Listed here are 27 T cell receptor beta chains from one sample, sequenced in a study of shared T cell receptors in the human thymus. Only in-frame clones appear in the TCRdb table, and some are missing; sequencing was by immunoSEQ multiplex PCR. Of some 640,000 clones in the sample, more than 75% were seen once. This sample was shared with a second study, whose subject was human thymus T cells.

What was sequenced was thymocytes. The receptors stem from a boy under two years old with a congenital heart defect.

This chain links TRBV11-2 with TRBJ2-5; 10 bases align to TRBD2. The V gene's germline CDR1 is SGHAT and CDR2 FQNNGV. The ends lost 5 bases at V and 2 bases at J; junction bases unmatched: 8. CDR3 length equals 16 residues. The CDR3 is CASSHIAGGLQETQYF. The CDR3, as DNA: TGTGCCAGCAGCCACATAGCGGGGGGCCTACAAGAGACCCAGTACTTC.

V and J are TRBV7-2 and TRBJ2-7; 13 positions agree with TRBD2. Trimming cost V 5 bases and J 0 bases; bases outside gene matches: 10. CDR1 SGHTA and CDR2 FQGNSA come from the germline V gene. The CDR3 loop spans 18 amino acids. This CDR3 reads CASSPGTSGIPFSYEQYF. CDR3 bases: TGTGCCAGCAGCCCCGGGACTAGCGGGATTCCCTTCTCCTACGAGCAGTACTTC.

The V and J genes are TRBV4-1 and TRBJ1-2; 9 nucleotides align to TRBD1. Trimming removed 3 bases from V and 3 bases from J; junction bases left unmatched: 8. This CDR3 comprises 16 residues. Germline CDR1 and CDR2: MGHRA and YSYEKL. In DNA, the CDR3 is TGCGCCAGCAGCCATCTCCACAGGGGGCTGCACTATGGCTACACCTTC. As protein: CASSHLHRGLHYGYTF.

This clone has just a few counts. V gene TRBV11-2 combines with J gene TRBJ1-1, with D hard to call. The CDR3 spans 12 residues. Germline V gene lookup returns CDR1 SGHAT and CDR2 FQNNGV. The V and J ends lost 5 bases and 5 bases respectively, with 9 bases between them. The chain's CDR3 is CASSPGKTEAFF. In DNA form, the CDR3 reads TGTGCCAGCAGCCCAGGAAAGACTGAAGCTTTCTTT.

This clone has just one count. The V gene is TRBV27, the J gene TRBJ1-2; possibly TRBD1 for D (6 bases). Between the trimmed V and J ends, which lost 5 bases and 6 bases, there was a span of 28 bases. CDR3 length: 18 residues. CDR1 is MNHEY and CDR2 is SMNVEV in the germline V gene (reference sequence). The CDR3 nucleotides read TGTGCCAGCAGTCACACGGCGGGGGCCGGATATCTGGAGGATGGCTACACCTTC. Translation gives CASSHTAGAGYLEDGYTF.

The V gene is TRBV5-1, the J gene TRBJ2-7; 11 bases map to TRBD1. Germline CDR1 is SGHRS and CDR2 is YFSETQ. CDR3 length: 16 residues. With 2 bases clipped from V and 5 bases from J, the junction kept 9 bases outside the gene matches. In DNA, the CDR3 is TGCGCCAGCAGCTTAACAGGGACAGGGGGTAGGGACGAGCAGTACTTC. This sequence encodes CASSLTGTGGRDEQYF.

The rearrangement joins TRBV5-1 to TRBJ2-2; TRBD1 aligns across 8 bases. The J segment lost 1 base and the V segment lost 3 bases, leaving 8 bases of the junction unmatched. This CDR3 region has 17 residues. Looked up from germline, CDR1 is SGHRS and CDR2 is YFSETQ. The CDR3 nucleotides are TGCGCCAGCAGCTCCCGGACAGGGAGGAGGAACACCGGGGAGCTGTTTTTT. It specifies CASSSRTGRRNTGELFF.

Here the CDR3 DNA reads TGTGCCTGGAGTGTACTAGGCAGGGGAGATGGCAATCAGCCCCAGCATTTT. Translation: CAWSVLGRGDGNQPQHF. The V call is TRBV30, the J call TRBJ1-5, with TRBD1 as a possible D gene (6 bases). Trimming removed 0 bases at V and 2 bases at J, with 17 bases between. Looked up from germline, CDR1 is GTSNPN and CDR2 is SVGIG (reference sequence). CDR3 length: 17 amino acids.

The chain is built from TRBV11-2 and TRBJ2-7; TRBD2 matches at 7 bases. From germline, CDR1 is SGHAT and CDR2 FQNNGV. With V trimmed by 5 bases and J by 2 bases, 9 bases remained unmatched. This CDR3 has 15 amino acids. Written as DNA, the CDR3 is TGTGCCAGCAGCAGCCGGGGAGCGGGGACCTACGAGCAGTACTTC. Translation gives CASSSRGAGTYEQYF.

V usage is TRBV9 and J usage is TRBJ2-5, with 9 bases aligning to TRBD1. Germline V lookup: CDR1 SGDLS, CDR2 YYNGEE. This CDR3 contains 17 residues. V lost 0 bases, J lost 3 bases, and 9 bases stayed unmatched. CDR3 in DNA: TGTGCCAGCAGCGTAGGGGGACAGGGTTCTCACAAAGAGACCCAGTACTTC. Translation: CASSVGGQGSHKETQYF.

This rearrangement joins TRBV29-1 to TRBJ2-3, with 7 positions matching TRBD1. Trimming cost V 6 bases and J 0 bases; bases outside gene matches: 9. CDR3 length equals 15 residues. Germline lookup yields CDR1 SQVTM and CDR2 ANQGSEA. Written as DNA, the CDR3 is TGCAGCGTACACAAGGGGGCTCGTAGCACAGATACGCAGTATTTT. Its translation: CSVHKGARSTDTQYF.

This clone was counted a single time. V usage is TRBV18 and J usage is TRBJ2-7, with TRBD2 matching 11 bases. This CDR3 spans 14 amino acids. V was clipped by 6 bases and J by 4 bases; unmatched bases: 5. Per the germline V gene, CDR1 is KGHSH and CDR2 is LQKENI. Here the CDR3 reads CASSSSGRRYEQYF. CDR3 DNA sequence: TGTGCCAGCTCCTCTAGCGGGAGGCGGTACGAGCAGTACTTC.

V is TRBV6-1 and J is TRBJ1-2; 7 bases are a match to TRBD1. Unmatched junction bases numbered 5, after V lost 6 bases and J lost 10 bases. This CDR3 is built from 11 residues. Germline V gene lookup returns CDR1 MNHNS and CDR2 SASEGT. DNA of the CDR3: TGTGCCAGCAGGATTCAGGGGGACTACACCTTC. It encodes CASRIQGDYTF.

This chain connects TRBV14 to TRBJ2-3; D is perhaps TRBD2 (5 bases). The CDR3 contains 14 residues. Per germline, CDR1 SGHDN and CDR2 FVKESK. V lost 0 bases and J lost 7, with 11 bases in between. The CDR3 sequence is CASSQDLAGYTQYF. The CDR3 DNA reads TGTGCCAGCAGCCAAGATCTAGCCGGATATACGCAGTATTTT.

The genes are TRBV7-8 and TRBJ1-1; the D gene is possibly TRBD1 (5 bases). The CDR3 runs to 15 residues. Trimming stripped 1 base from V and 0 bases from J, with 9 bases between. Germline values: CDR1 SGHVS, CDR2 FQNEAQ. In DNA form, the CDR3 reads TGTGCCAGCAGCTTAGTGGGGGGGATGAACACTGAAGCTTTCTTT. Its protein product is CASSLVGGMNTEAFF.

This clone showed up just once. The V gene is TRBV27, the J gene TRBJ2-7; a possible D gene is TRBD1 (6 bases). The V and J ends lost 6 bases and 0 bases respectively, with 15 bases between them. The CDR3 is 15 residues long. The germline CDR1 and CDR2 sequences are MNHEY and SMNVEV (reference sequence). For the CDR3, the DNA is TGTGCCAGCAGCCGGACAGAGAGAAGCTCCTACGAGCAGTACTTC. Translated: CASSRTERSSYEQYF.

V and J are TRBV29-1 and TRBJ2-7, with D hard to call. This CDR3 contains 10 residues. V gave up 4 bases and J gave up 6 bases, with 7 bases separating them. Germline V gives CDR1 SQVTM, CDR2 ANQGSEA. CDR3 coding DNA: TGCAGCGTTGTTACCAGCGAGCAGTACTTC. Amino acids: CSVVTSEQYF.

The chain joins TRBV5-1 to TRBJ2-5; TRBD1 agrees at 9 bases. The DNA end is a closer match to TRBJ2-7, so the J assignment may be wrong. CDR3 length: 16 residues. Per the germline V gene, CDR1 is SGHRS and CDR2 is YFSETQ. This chain's CDR3 is CASRLTGGPGSYEQYF. Written as DNA, the CDR3 is TGCGCCAGCAGACTCACAGGGGGCCCGGGGTCCTACGAGCAGTACTTC.

The chain is built from TRBV5-1 and TRBJ2-1; D is uncertain. CDR1 is SGHRS, CDR2 YFSETQ, per germline. V lost 0 bases and J lost 3, with 4 bases in between. The CDR3 consists of 13 residues. CDR3 region: CASSLDYYNEQFF. CDR3 bases: TGCGCCAGCAGCTTGGACTACTACAATGAGCAGTTCTTC.

The V call is TRBV5-1, the J call TRBJ2-7, with TRBD1 as a possible D gene (5 bases). The CDR3 covers 15 residues. V was clipped by 3 bases and J by 3 bases, with 16 bases between them. In germline, CDR1 is SGHRS, CDR2 YFSETQ. The CDR3, as DNA: TGCGCCAGCAGCTATGGACAAAAACCCATCTACGAGCAGTACTTC. Its translation is CASSYGQKPIYEQYF.

J is TRBJ2-7 and V is TRBV5-1, with D possibly being TRBD2 (7 bases). The CDR3 runs 12 residues. Trimming left V 4 bases short and J 5 bases short, with 10 bases between. Germline V gene data show CDR1 as SGHRS and CDR2 as YFSETQ. For the CDR3, the DNA is TGCGCCAGCAGCGAGGGGGGGAACGAGCAGTACTTC. Protein: CASSEGGNEQYF.

The V and J genes are TRBV28 and TRBJ1-4, with TRBD1 as a possible D gene (5 bases). V shed 2 bases and J shed 7 bases, with 17 bases lying between them. Germline V CDR1 and CDR2: MDHEN, SYDVKM. The CDR3 length is 16 residues. The CDR3 bases are TGTGCCAGCAGTTTAAAAGCGGGCAGGGTTGCTGAAAAACTGTTTTTT. Amino acids: CASSLKAGRVAEKLFF.

In this sample, this clone turned up once. CDR3 sequence: CASSYSLDRGDQPQHF. The CDR3 DNA reads as TGTGCCAGCAGTTACTCGTTGGACAGGGGAGATCAGCCCCAGCATTTT. The gene calls are TRBV6-6 and TRBJ1-5; 9 nucleotides agree with TRBD1. Trimming removed 0 bases from V and 5 bases from J; junction bases left unmatched: 5. The CDR3 totals 16 residues. Germline CDR1 reads MNHNY; CDR2 reads SVGAGI (reference sequence).

This chain connects TRBV5-4 to TRBJ2-3; 7 nucleotides align to TRBD2. The CDR3 sequence is 15 residues long. V lost 0 bases, J lost 1 base, and 2 bases stayed unmatched. Germline V gene lookup returns CDR1 SGHNT and CDR2 YYREEE (reference sequence). The CDR3 sequence: CASSLAREGTDTQYF. The DNA for the CDR3 is TGTGCCAGCAGCTTGGCTCGGGAGGGCACAGATACGCAGTATTTT.

This sequence joins TRBV15 and TRBJ2-2, with TRBD2 matching 7 bases. Losses at the gene ends were 1 base for V and 1 base for J; bases not matched to a gene: 3. The CDR3 contains 16 residues. Looked up from germline, CDR1 is LNHNV and CDR2 is YYDKDF (reference sequence). This CDR3 is CATSRGGGWNTGELFF. In DNA, the CDR3 is TGTGCCACCAGCAGAGGGGGGGGTTGGAACACCGGGGAGCTGTTTTTT.

V usage is TRBV30 and J usage is TRBJ2-2; perhaps TRBD1 as D (5 bases). This CDR3 spans 16 amino acids. The V gene lost 5 bases and the J gene lost 5 bases, with 21 bases spanning the gap. Germline loops: CDR1 GTSNPN, CDR2 SVGIG (reference sequence). CDR3 DNA sequence: TGTGCCTGGCAGGGCAGGGAATTCGGATGGACCGGGGAGCTGTTTTTT. Translating it yields CAWQGREFGWTGELFF. The variable domain in full, with the rest retrieved from reference TRBV30 and TRBJ2-2, is SQTIHQWPATLVQPVGSPLSLECTVEGTSNPNLYWYRQAAGRGLQLLFYSVGIGQISSEVPQNLSASRPQDRQFILSSKKLLLSDSGFYLCAWQGREFGWTGELFFGEGSRLTVL.

The chain has TRBV7-8 and TRBJ2-1; 12 bases map to TRBD2. CDR3 length: 17 residues. J lost 7 bases, V lost 2 bases, and 9 bases had no gene match. Looked up from germline, CDR1 is SGHVS and CDR2 is FQNEAQ. The CDR3, as DNA: TGTGCCAGCAGCTTATATCGACTAGCGGGAGTAGGGAATGAGCAGTTCTTC. It encodes CASSLYRLAGVGNEQFF.